This TCR beta chain comes out of a study of Ad26.COV2.S vaccination and SARS-CoV-2 variants. Across the study: The donor was enrolled in the Ad26.COV2.S arm of the COV1001 trial. Notes on the study in general: People given the vaccine had a wider spike-specific TCR breadth than placebo recipients did. Overall T cell responses may have been underestimated by the analyses of TCR breadth and depth.

This clone was found once. Antigen unknown. There are 15 residues in the CDR3. Trimming shortened V by 2 bases and J by 0 bases, and 9 bases separated the two germline ends. The germline gives CDR1 SGHKS, CDR2 YYEKEE (reference sequence). Treatment noted: around 19 received Ad26.COV2.S at low or high dose, single or two shots; five or six received placebo; per-sample allocation not given. Samples analyzed were those drawn on day 63 after the first vaccine or placebo injection. Produced via immunoSEQ multiplex PCR; TCRdb's table is partial and in-frame only. The sample consists of 350,000 to 400,000 clones, 75% to 90% of them appearing once.

Sequenced here: peripheral blood, sampled in a trial of Ad26.COV2.S vaccine versus placebo. The origin of this receptor is a person aged 18-65 years who received the Ad26.COV2.S COVID-19 vaccine or a placebo. The gene calls are TRBV5-5 and TRBJ2-1, with D perhaps matching TRBD2 (5 bases). CDR3 DNA sequence: TGTGCCAGCAGCTTCGCTGGGAGCTCCTACAATGAGCAGTTCTTC. Protein: CASSFAGSSYNEQFF.